This TCR beta chain was recovered during a study of shared clonotypes between healthy human individuals. Study as a whole: Ranging from 18 to 49 in age, donors were a couple of women and three men. Study-wide results and caveats: Donors were few, which limited the genetic and exposure-history diversity represented. Only blood was sampled, and tissue TCR repertoires likely differ from blood ones.

The CDR3 is made up of 17 amino acids. Losses at the gene ends were 5 bases for V and 6 bases for J; bases not matched to a gene: 16. The germline V gene encodes CDR1 GTSNPN and CDR2 SVGIG (reference sequence). Concerning this clone itself: Its antigen is currently unknown. Only one base separates this from a far larger clonotype, so it likely reflects a read error.

The repertoire was sequenced with immunoSEQ multiplex PCR; TCRdb's copy has only in-frame clones and lacks some. The sample consists of approximately 440,000 clones, 70% to 80% of them appearing once. The chain couples TRBV30 to TRBJ2-3; 11 nucleotides align to TRBD2. The specimen sequenced was PBMCs. The source is a woman aged 35 to 49 in good health. Some clones in this sample may be carry-over from other donors' samples. The CDR3 nucleotides read TGTGCCTGGGGTGATAGGCCGTCTAGCGGGAGGCGGGATACGCAGTATTTT. Amino acids: CAWGDRPSSGRRDTQYF.